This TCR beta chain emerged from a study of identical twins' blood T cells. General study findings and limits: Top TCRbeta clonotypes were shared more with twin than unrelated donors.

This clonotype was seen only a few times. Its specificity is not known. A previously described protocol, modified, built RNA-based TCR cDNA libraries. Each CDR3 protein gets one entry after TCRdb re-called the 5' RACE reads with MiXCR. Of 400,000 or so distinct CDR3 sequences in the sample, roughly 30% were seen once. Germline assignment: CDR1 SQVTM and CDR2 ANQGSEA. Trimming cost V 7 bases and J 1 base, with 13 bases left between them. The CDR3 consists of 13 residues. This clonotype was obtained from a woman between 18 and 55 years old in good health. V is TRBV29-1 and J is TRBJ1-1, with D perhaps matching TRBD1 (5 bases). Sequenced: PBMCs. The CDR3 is CSADGGGNTEAFF. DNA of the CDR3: TGCAGCGCGGACGGGGGGGGGAACACTGAAGCTTTCTTT.